This entry describes one T cell receptor (beta chain). Its antigen is as yet unknown. A read error may account for a junction end that differs from germline. Combining a sample-barcoded 5' primer with a J-beta primer mix, a second PCR ran for roughly 7 to 12 cycles. TCRdb reprocessed the 5' RACE reads with MiXCR, giving one entry per CDR3 protein. Here the sample spans 780,000 or so distinct CDR3 sequences, roughly 50% being singletons. Germline V gene lookup returns CDR1 DFQATT and CDR2 SNEGSKA (reference sequence). The CDR3 extends over 15 amino acids. This entry is derived from a study of blood T cells in healthy people across ages. General observations from the study: Diversity estimates from one million T cells were considered underestimates.

The study isolated at least 6.5 million PBMCs from each sample. The rearrangement links TRBV20-1 to TRBJ2-3, with 12 bases fitting TRBD2. The sample consisted of blood. The receptor's source is a man older than 75 in good health. CDR3 protein: CSAPTSGGKTDAQYF. The CDR3 DNA sequence: TGTAGTGCCCCGACTAGCGGGGGAAAGACCGATGCGCAGTATTTT.